The 6 T cell receptor beta chains listed next were all sequenced from one sample in a study of blood T cell repertoires in COVID-19 (dated by TCRdb to about 2020). The library came from the immunoSEQ multiplex PCR assay. TCRdb retrieved this table from immuneACCESS and kept in-frame rearrangements only. Not all clones are present; in checked studies, unresolved V genes account for under half, and no reason is known for the remainder. The sample profile shows about 120,000 clones; about nine tenths of them were found once. Roughly 7.9% of the sample is held by the ten biggest clonotypes. Sequencing used peripheral blood. The receptors were gathered from a man between 65 and 85 years old who had recovered from COVID-19.

The chain has TRBV27 and TRBJ1-1; 9 bases match TRBD1. This CDR3 is built from 16 residues. The germline CDR1 and CDR2 sequences are MNHEY and SMNVEV (reference sequence). V trimming: 2 bases; J trimming: 1 base; junction bases outside the gene matches: 5. The CDR3 sequence: CASSLRGTGKNTEAFF. The DNA for the CDR3 is TGTGCCAGCAGTTTACGGGGGACAGGGAAGAACACTGAAGCTTTCTTT.

Notes on this clone: Other DNA sequences in the sample encode the same CDR3. This sequence joins TRBV5-1 and TRBJ2-3; D perhaps matches TRBD2 (6 bases). Trimming removed 5 bases from V and 3 bases from J, with 10 bases in between. The CDR3 has 13 residues. CDR1 and CDR2 from the germline V gene are SGHRS and YFSETQ. CDR3 sequence: CASSLGGTDTQYF. The DNA of the CDR3 is TGCGCCAGCAGTCTGGGGGGAACAGATACGCAGTATTTT.

This sequence joins TRBV2 and TRBJ2-7; 13 nucleotides match TRBD2. The CDR3 is 17 residues long. V shed 7 bases and J 2 bases; nucleotides not matched to a gene: 11. Germline values: CDR1 SNHLY, CDR2 FYNNEI. The CDR3 reads CASTRGRTSGGTYEQYF. CDR3 sequence (DNA): TGTGCCAGCACAAGGGGGAGGACTAGCGGGGGAACCTACGAGCAGTACTTC.

This chain links TRBV24-1 with TRBJ2-2; TRBD1 agrees at 9 bases. CDR3 length: 16 amino acids. The J segment lost 8 bases and the V segment lost 4 bases, leaving 10 bases of the junction unmatched. The germline CDR1 and CDR2 sequences are KGHDR and SFDVKD. The CDR3 spells CATSEGTGGSRGELFF. The CDR3 coding sequence is TGTGCCACCAGTGAGGGCACAGGGGGCTCGAGGGGGGAGCTGTTTTTT.

This clone was counted a single time. In DNA form, the CDR3 reads TGTGCCAGCAGCTTGCCGGGGGAGAGGGAAAAACTGTTTTTT. Protein sequence: CASSLPGEREKLFF. V usage is TRBV5-4 and J usage is TRBJ1-4, with D possibly TRBD1 on 5 matching bases. Germline lookup yields CDR1 SGHNT and CDR2 YYREEE (reference sequence). The V end was cut by 1 base, the J end by 8 bases, with 12 bases between. The length of the CDR3 is 14 residues.

J is TRBJ1-2 and V is TRBV2; 8 bases map to TRBD1. The CDR3 totals 15 residues. J gave up 4 bases and V 6 bases, and 10 bases lay outside the gene matches. Germline V lookup: CDR1 SNHLY, CDR2 FYNNEI. DNA for the CDR3: TGTGCCAGCAGCCCAGGGGGCACTTTTGGCTATGGCTACACCTTC. This encodes CASSPGGTFGYGYTF.